A selection of T cell receptor beta chains follows, all from one sample in a study of Tregs in tolerant kidney transplant recipients. Sequencing used immunoSEQ multiplex PCR; TCRdb keeps in-frame clones, though not all of them. The table shows 85,000 to 95,000 clones, with around nine tenths occurring only once. The sample was CD8+ T cells from blood. The receptor source for this set is a human donor in good health. Each CDR3 is given with its conserved first and last residue. D genes are given only for firm matches. The size of a clone is reported for some rows only, either as once, few or many, or as a class for expanded clones.

TGTGCCAGTAGTTCCGGGGCCCCAGACTTCCACTATGGCTACACCTTC CASSSGAPDFHYGYTF TRBJ1-2 . TRBV19 once
TGTGCCAGCAGAGCTCAGGGGAGCTCCTACGAGCAGTACTTC CASRAQGSSYEQYF TRBJ2-7 . TRBV5-4 .
TGTGCCATCAGCCTGACAGGGAACACTGAAGCTTTCTTT CAISLTGNTEAFF TRBJ1-1 . TRBV10-3 .
TGCGCCAGCAGCCAAGACTACAGGGGTACCTACGAGCAGTACTTC CASSQDYRGTYEQYF TRBJ2-7 TRBD1 TRBV4-1 .
TGTGCCAGCAGTTACAGTGCAGGTGAGGTGCGCAATGAGCAGTTCTTC CASSYSAGEVRNEQFF TRBJ2-1 . TRBV6-5 .
TGTGCCAGCAGCAGGAGCTCCTACGAGCAGTACTTC CASSRSSYEQYF TRBJ2-7 . TRBV13 .
TGCAGCGTTGAGTCGGGACAGGGGGACAATGAGCAGTTCTTC CSVESGQGDNEQFF TRBJ2-1 TRBD1 TRBV29-1 .
TGTGCCAGCAGCTTAGGGTGGGGGGTGAACACTGAAGCTTTCTTT CASSLGWGVNTEAFF TRBJ1-1 . TRBV11-2 few
TGTGCCACCAGCAGAGATCTTCCGACAGGAACGCATGGCGGCTACACCTTC CATSRDLPTGTHGGYTF TRBJ1-2 . TRBV15 .
TGTGCCAGCAGTGAACAGTTGTTCGGCTATGGCTACACCTTC CASSEQLFGYGYTF TRBJ1-2 . TRBV6-4 .
TGTGCCAGCAGCCTTGGGACTAGCGGGATCCAGTACTTC CASSLGTSGIQYF TRBJ2-7 TRBD2 TRBV14 .
TGTGCCAGCAGCCCGGGTCGATTGGGATCCTACGAGCAGTACTTC CASSPGRLGSYEQYF TRBJ2-7 . TRBV6-1 .
TGCGCCAGCAGTGAAAACAGACCGAACACCGGGGAGCTGTTTTTT CASSENRPNTGELFF TRBJ2-2 . TRBV10-1 .
TGTGCCTGGACTACAGGGGGCGGCACTGAAGCTTTCTTT CAWTTGGGTEAFF TRBJ1-1 TRBD1 TRBV30 .
TGTGCCAGCAGCTTAGGTGGGGCGGGCCTACTACAAGAGACCCAGTACTTC CASSLGGAGLLQETQYF TRBJ2-5 . TRBV7-9 .
TGTGCCAGCAGTGAAACGTTAATGAGTCCCCGTGCCACAGATACGCAGTATTTT CASSETLMSPRATDTQYF TRBJ2-3 . TRBV6-1 .
TGCGCCAGCAGCCTGCGGGAGGCCCTCACCGAGCAGTACTTC CASSLREALTEQYF TRBJ2-7 TRBD2 TRBV4-1 .
TGTGCCAGCAGCTTCGCAGGGATTACTGAAGCTTTCTTT CASSFAGITEAFF TRBJ1-1 . TRBV7-8 .
TGTGCCAGCAGCTTGTTCCTCCTCAATGAGCAGTTCTTC CASSLFLLNEQFF TRBJ2-1 . TRBV5-8 .
TGTGCCAGTGGGTATCGAACCGAGCAGTACTTC CASGYRTEQYF TRBJ2-7 . TRBV27 .
TGTGCCAGCAGTGCAGACTGGGACTACAATGAGCAGTTCTTC CASSADWDYNEQFF TRBJ2-1 . TRBV7-6 .
TGTGCCAACACGCAGGCAGGGATCTACGAGCAGTACTTC CANTQAGIYEQYF TRBJ2-7 . TRBV2 .
TGTGCCAGCAGTTATTACCTGACAGCGGCCTCTGGCTACACCTTC CASSYYLTAASGYTF TRBJ1-2 . TRBV6-5 .
TGTGCCAGCAGCCGCGGAACGTTCACCTTC CASSRGTFTF TRBJ1-2 . TRBV9 few
TGTGCCAGCAGTTTATACGGGGGAGCCAACAATGAGCAGTTCTTC CASSLYGGANNEQFF TRBJ2-1 . TRBV27 .
TGTGCCATCAGTGAGTCACCCAGGGGCGAGCAGTACTTC CAISESPRGEQYF TRBJ2-7 . TRBV10-3 .
TGTGCCAGCAGCGGCGGACTAGCGGGGTGGGAAGGCTCCTACAATGAGCAGTTCTTC CASSGGLAGWEGSYNEQFF TRBJ2-1 TRBD2 TRBV7-8 .
TGTGCCAGCACCCTTTCGATCGGGGGGGCAGATACGCAGTATTTT CASTLSIGGADTQYF TRBJ2-3 TRBD2 TRBV7-9 .
TGTGCCAGCAGCTTCTGGTACTCCCCCTCTCACACAGATACGCAGTATTTT CASSFWYSPSHTDTQYF TRBJ2-3 . TRBV5-6 .
TGTGCCAGCAGTTTATCGGCGCGGGAGTCCCACGAGCAGTACTTC CASSLSARESHEQYF TRBJ2-7 TRBD2 TRBV27 .
TGCGCCAGCAGTGAATGGGTTAACACTGAAGCTTTCTTT CASSEWVNTEAFF TRBJ1-1 . TRBV10-2 .
TGTGCCAGCAGTTACTCCGACAGGGGCCTCACAGATACGCAGTATTTT CASSYSDRGLTDTQYF TRBJ2-3 TRBD1 TRBV6-5 .